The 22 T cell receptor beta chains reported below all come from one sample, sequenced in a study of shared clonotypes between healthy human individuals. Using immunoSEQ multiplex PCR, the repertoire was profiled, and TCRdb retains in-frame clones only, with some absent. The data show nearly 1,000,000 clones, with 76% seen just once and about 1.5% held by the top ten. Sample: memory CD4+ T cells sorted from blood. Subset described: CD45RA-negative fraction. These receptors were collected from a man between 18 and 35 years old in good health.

In nucleotides, the CDR3 is TGTGCCAGCAGCGATATGGAACGAAGCCCCACAGATACGCAGTATTTT. Its protein is CASSDMERSPTDTQYF. V is TRBV5-4 and J is TRBJ2-3; no clear D. The V end lost 4 bases, the J end lost 2 bases, and 17 bases lay between the germline ends. This CDR3 region has 16 residues. Germline V CDR1 and CDR2: SGHNT, YYREEE (reference sequence).

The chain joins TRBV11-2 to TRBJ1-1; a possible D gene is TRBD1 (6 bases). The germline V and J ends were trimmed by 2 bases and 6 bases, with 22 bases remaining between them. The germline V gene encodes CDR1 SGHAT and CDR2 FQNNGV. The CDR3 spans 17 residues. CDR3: CASSLNRPGVFWSEAFF. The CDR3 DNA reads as TGTGCCAGCAGCTTAAATAGGCCAGGGGTGTTTTGGTCTGAAGCTTTCTTT.

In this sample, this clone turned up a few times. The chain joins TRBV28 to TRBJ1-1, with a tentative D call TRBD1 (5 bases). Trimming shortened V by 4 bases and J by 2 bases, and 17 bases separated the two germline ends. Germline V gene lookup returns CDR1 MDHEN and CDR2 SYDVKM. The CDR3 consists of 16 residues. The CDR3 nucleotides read TGTGCCAGCAGTTCTTCAACTTTCGGGGGTAACACTGAAGCTTTCTTT. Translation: CASSSSTFGGNTEAFF.

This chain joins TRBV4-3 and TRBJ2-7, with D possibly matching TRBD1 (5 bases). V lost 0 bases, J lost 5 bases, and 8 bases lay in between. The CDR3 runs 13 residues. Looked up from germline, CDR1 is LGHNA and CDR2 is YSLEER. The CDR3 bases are TGCGCCAGCAGCCAAGACAGGGCCCACGAGCAGTACTTC. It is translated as CASSQDRAHEQYF.

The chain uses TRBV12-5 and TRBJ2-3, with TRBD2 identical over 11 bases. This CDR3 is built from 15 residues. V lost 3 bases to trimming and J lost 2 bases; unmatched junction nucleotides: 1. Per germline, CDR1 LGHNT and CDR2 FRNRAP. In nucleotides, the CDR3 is TGTGCTAGTGGTTTTAGCGGGGGGGCCACAGATACGCAGTATTTT. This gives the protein CASGFSGGATDTQYF.

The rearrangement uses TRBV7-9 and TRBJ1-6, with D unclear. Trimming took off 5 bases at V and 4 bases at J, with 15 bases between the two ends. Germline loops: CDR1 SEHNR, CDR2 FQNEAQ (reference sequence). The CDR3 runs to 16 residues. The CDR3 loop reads CASSHQDGTYNSPLHF. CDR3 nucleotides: TGTGCCAGCAGCCACCAGGACGGAACATATAATTCACCCCTCCACTTT.

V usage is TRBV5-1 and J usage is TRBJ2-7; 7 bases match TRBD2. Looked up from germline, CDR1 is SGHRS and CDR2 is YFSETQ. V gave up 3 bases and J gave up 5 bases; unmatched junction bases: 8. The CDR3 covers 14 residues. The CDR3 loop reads CASSSGLEGDEQYF. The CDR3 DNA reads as TGCGCCAGCAGCTCCGGACTAGAGGGAGACGAGCAGTACTTC. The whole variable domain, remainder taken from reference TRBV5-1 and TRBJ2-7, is KAGVTQTPRYLIKTRGQQVTLSCSPISGHRSVSWYQQTPGQGLQFLFEYFSETQRNKGNFPGRFSGRQFSNSRSEMNVSTLELGDSALYLCASSSGLEGDEQYFGPGTRLTVT.

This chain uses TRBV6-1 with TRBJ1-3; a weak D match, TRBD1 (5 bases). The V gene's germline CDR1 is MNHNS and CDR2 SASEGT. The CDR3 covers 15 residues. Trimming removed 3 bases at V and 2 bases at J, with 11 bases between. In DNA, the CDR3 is TGTGCCAGCAGTGATGAGGGGAGGGCTGGAAACACCATATATTTT. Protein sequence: CASSDEGRAGNTIYF.

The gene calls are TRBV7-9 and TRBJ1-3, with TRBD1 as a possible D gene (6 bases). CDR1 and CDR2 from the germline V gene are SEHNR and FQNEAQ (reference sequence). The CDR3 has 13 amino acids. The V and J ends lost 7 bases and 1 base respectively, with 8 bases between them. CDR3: CASIGGSGNTIYF. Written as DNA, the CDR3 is TGTGCCAGCATAGGGGGATCTGGAAACACCATATATTTT.

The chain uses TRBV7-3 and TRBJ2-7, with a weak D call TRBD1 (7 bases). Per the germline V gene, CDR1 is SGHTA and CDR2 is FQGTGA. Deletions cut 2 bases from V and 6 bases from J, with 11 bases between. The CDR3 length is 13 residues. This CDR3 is CASSLWQGGEQYF. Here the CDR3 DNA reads TGTGCCAGCAGCTTATGGCAGGGGGGCGAGCAGTACTTC.

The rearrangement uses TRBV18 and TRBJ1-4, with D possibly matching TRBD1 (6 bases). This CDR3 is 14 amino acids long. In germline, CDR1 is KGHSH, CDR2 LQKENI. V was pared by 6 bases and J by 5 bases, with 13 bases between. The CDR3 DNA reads TGTGCCAGCTCCACAGGGAGTGGCAATGAAAAACTGTTTTTT. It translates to CASSTGSGNEKLFF. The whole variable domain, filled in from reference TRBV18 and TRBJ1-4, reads NAGVMQNPRHLVRRRGQEARLRCSPMKGHSHVYWYRQLPEEGLKFMVYLQKENIIDESGMPKERFSAEFPKEGPSILRIQQVVRGDSAAYFCASSTGSGNEKLFFGSGTQLSVL.

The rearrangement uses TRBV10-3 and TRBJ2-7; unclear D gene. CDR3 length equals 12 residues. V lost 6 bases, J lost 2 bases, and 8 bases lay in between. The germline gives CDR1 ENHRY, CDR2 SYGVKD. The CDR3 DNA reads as TGTGCCATCAGGACTGGTACCTACGAGCAGTACTTC. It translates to CAIRTGTYEQYF.

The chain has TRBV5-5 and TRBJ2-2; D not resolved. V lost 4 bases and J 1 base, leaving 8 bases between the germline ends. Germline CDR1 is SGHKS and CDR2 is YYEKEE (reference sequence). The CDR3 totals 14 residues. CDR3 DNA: TGTGCCAGCAGCATAACATTGAACACCGGGGAGCTGTTTTTT. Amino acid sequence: CASSITLNTGELFF.

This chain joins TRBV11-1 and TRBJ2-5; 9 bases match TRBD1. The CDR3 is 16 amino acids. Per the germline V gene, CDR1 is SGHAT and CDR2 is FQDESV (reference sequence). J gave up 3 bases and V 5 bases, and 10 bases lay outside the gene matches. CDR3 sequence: CASSLSGRTGEETQYF. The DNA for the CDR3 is TGTGCCAGCAGCCTTAGCGGCCGGACAGGGGAAGAGACCCAGTACTTC.

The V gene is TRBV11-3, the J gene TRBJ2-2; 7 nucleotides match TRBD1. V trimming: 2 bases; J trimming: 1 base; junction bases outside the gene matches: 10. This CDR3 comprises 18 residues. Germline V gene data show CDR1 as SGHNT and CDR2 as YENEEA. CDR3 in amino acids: CASSLSRTGTENTGELFF. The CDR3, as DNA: TGTGCCAGCAGCTTATCCCGAACCGGGACAGAGAACACCGGGGAGCTGTTTTTT. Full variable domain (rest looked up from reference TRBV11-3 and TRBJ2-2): EAGVVQSPRYKIIEKKQPVAFWCNPISGHNTLYWYLQNLGQGPELLIRYENEEAVDDSQLPKDRFSAERLKGVDSTLKIQPAELGDSAVYLCASSLSRTGTENTGELFFGEGSRLTVL.

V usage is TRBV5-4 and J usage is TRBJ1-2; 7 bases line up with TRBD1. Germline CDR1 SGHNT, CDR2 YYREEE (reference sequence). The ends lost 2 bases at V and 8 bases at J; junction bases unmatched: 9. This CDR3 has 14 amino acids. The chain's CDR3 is CASSLPTGREGYTF. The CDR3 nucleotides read TGTGCCAGCAGCTTACCGACAGGGAGGGAAGGCTACACCTTC.

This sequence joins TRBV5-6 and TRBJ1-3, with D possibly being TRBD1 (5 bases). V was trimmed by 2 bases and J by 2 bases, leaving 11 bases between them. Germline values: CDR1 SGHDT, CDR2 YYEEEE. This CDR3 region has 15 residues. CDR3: CASSFTGKAGNTIYF. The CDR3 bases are TGTGCCAGCAGCTTTACAGGAAAGGCTGGAAACACCATATATTTT. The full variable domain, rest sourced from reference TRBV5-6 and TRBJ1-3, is DAGVTQSPTHLIKTRGQQVTLRCSPKSGHDTVSWYQQALGQGPQFIFQYYEEEERQRGNFPDRFSGHQFPNYSSELNVNALLLGDSALYLCASSFTGKAGNTIYFGEGSWLTVV.

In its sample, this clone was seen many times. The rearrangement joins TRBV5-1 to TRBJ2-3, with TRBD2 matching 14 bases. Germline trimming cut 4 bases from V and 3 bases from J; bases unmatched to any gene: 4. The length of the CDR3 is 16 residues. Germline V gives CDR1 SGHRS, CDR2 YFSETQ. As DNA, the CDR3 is TGCGCCAGCAGCCCCCGGACTAGCGGGAGGACAGATACGCAGTATTTT. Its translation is CASSPRTSGRTDTQYF.

The CDR3 here is CASSLAVRGSGNTIYF. In DNA form, the CDR3 reads TGTGCCAGCAGCTTAGCGGTCAGGGGATCTGGAAACACCATATATTTT. The chain is built from TRBV7-2 and TRBJ1-3, with D maybe TRBD1 (6 bases). The germline CDR1 and CDR2 sequences are SGHTA and FQGNSA. V dropped 0 bases and J dropped 1 base, with 10 bases sitting between them. The CDR3 is 16 amino acids. Combining the CDR3 with reference TRBV7-2 and TRBJ1-3 gives the whole variable domain GAGVSQSPSNKVTEKGKDVELRCDPISGHTALYWYRQSLGQGLEFLIYFQGNSAPDKSGLPSDRFSAERTGGSVSTLTIQRTQQEDSAVYLCASSLAVRGSGNTIYFGEGSWLTVV.

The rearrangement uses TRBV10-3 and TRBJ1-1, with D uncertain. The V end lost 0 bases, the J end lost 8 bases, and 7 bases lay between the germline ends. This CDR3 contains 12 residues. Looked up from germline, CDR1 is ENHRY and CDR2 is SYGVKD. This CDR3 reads CAISESVREAFF. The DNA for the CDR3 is TGTGCCATCAGTGAGTCGGTCAGAGAAGCTTTCTTT.

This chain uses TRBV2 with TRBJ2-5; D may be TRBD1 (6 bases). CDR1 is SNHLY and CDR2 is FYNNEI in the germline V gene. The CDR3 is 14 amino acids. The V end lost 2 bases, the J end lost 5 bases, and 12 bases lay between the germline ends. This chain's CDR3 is CASSEWGRGETQYF. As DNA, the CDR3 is TGTGCCAGCAGTGAATGGGGTAGGGGGGAGACCCAGTACTTC. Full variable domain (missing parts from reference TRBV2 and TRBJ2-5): EPEVTQTPSHQVTQMGQEVILRCVPISNHLYFYWYRQILGQKVEFLVSFYNNEISEKSEIFDDQFSVERPDGSNFTLKIRSTKLEDSAMYFCASSEWGRGETQYFGPGTRLLVL.

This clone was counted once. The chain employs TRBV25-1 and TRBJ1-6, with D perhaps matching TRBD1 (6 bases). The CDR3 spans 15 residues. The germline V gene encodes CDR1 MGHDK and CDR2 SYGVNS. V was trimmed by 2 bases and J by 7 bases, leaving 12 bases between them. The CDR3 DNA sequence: TGTGCCAGCAGTGAACCGCGGACAGTCAATTCACCCCTCCACTTT. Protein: CASSEPRTVNSPLHF.